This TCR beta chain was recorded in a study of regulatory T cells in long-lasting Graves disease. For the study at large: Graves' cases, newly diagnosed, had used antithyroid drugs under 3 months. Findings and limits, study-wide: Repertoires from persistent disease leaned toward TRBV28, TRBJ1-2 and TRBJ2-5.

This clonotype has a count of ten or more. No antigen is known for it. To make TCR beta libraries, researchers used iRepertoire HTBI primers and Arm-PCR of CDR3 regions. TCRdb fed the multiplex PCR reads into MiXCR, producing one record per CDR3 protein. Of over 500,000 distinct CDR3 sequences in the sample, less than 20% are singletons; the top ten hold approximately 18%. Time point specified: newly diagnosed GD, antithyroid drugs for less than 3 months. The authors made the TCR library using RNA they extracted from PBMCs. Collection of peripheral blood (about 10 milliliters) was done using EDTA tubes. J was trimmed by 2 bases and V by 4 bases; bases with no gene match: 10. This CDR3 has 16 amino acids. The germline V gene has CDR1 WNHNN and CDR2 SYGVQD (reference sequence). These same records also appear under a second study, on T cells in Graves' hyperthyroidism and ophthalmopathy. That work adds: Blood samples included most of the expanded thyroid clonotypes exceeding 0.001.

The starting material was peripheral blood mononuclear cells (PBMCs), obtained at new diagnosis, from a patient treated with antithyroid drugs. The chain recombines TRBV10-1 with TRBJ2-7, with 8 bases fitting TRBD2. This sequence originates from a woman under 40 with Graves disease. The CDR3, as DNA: TGCGCCAGCAGTGCCCTAGCGGGTCGGGGGACCTACGAGCAGTACTTC. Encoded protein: CASSALAGRGTYEQYF.